Listed below are T cell receptor beta chains from one sample, sequenced in a study of regulatory T cells in long-lasting Graves disease. One entry per CDR3 protein, called by TCRdb with MiXCR from the multiplex PCR reads. The sample has 650,000 to 700,000 distinct CDR3 sequences, 25% to 30% seen once. The material was peripheral blood mononuclear cells (PBMCs), obtained when the disease was refractory, from a patient treated with antithyroid drugs. These receptors were collected from a female donor with Graves disease. Each CDR3 is given with its conserved first and last residue. A D gene is named only where the DNA matches it firmly. Only some rows state a clone size, as once, few, many or a class for expanded clones.

TRBD1 | TRBJ1-2 | many | TRBV7-9 | CASSLSQGGYGYTF | TGTGCCAGCAGCTTATCCCAGGGGGGGTATGGCTACACCTTC
. | TRBJ1-4 | few | TRBV27 | CASSPSGWPGDEKLFF | TGTGCCAGCAGTCCCTCGGGGTGGCCTGGGGATGAAAAACTGTTTTTT
. | TRBJ2-7 | . | TRBV10-3 | CAISVENEQYF | TGTGCCATCAGTGTAGAAAATGAGCAGTACTTC
TRBD1 | TRBJ1-1 | . | TRBV30 | CAWSAYRGFAENTEAFF | TGTGCCTGGAGCGCTTACAGGGGATTCGCGGAGAACACTGAAGCTTTCTTT
. | TRBJ2-5 | many | TRBV12-3/TRBV12-4 | CASSPPGPGHQETQYF | TGTGCCAGCAGTCCGCCCGGGCCAGGGCATCAAGAGACCCAGTACTTC
TRBD1 | TRBJ1-1 | . | TRBV7-3 | CASSFRRGQAWNTEAFF | TGTGCCAGCAGCTTTAGGCGGGGACAGGCGTGGAACACTGAAGCTTTCTTT
. | TRBJ1-1 | few | TRBV29-1 | CSVDRQIMNTEAFF | TGCAGCGTTGATAGACAGATTATGAACACTGAAGCTTTCTTT
. | TRBJ2-1 | few | TRBV6-1 | CASSKDLHNEQFF | TGTGCCAGCAGTAAGGACCTCCACAATGAGCAGTTCTTC
. | TRBJ1-5 | . | TRBV27 | CASSPQTEPNQPQHF | TGTGCCAGCAGTCCCCAGACAGAACCCAATCAGCCCCAGCATTTT
. | TRBJ1-5 | . | TRBV24-1 | CAAEEVQPRHF | TGTGCCGCGGAGGAGGTTCAGCCCCGGCATTTT
TRBD1 | TRBJ1-2 | few | TRBV20-1 | CSASLYKTGGGYTF | TGCAGTGCTAGCTTATACAAAACAGGGGGTGGCTACACCTTC
. | TRBJ1-6 | few | TRBV6-1 | CASSGTSYNSPLHF | TGTGCCAGCAGTGGGACATCCTATAATTCACCCCTCCACTTT
. | TRBJ2-1 | . | TRBV12-3/TRBV12-4 | CASSREGSSYNEQFF | TGTGCCAGCAGTCGAGAAGGGTCCTCCTACAATGAGCAGTTCTTC
. | TRBJ1-1 | many | TRBV2 | CASSAGRTEAFF | TGTGCCAGCAGCGCGGGACGCACCGAAGCTTTCTTT
. | TRBJ1-2 | . | TRBV3-1 | CASSQAPAVNYGYTF | TGTGCCAGCAGCCAAGCCCCGGCCGTTAACTATGGCTACACCTTC
TRBD1 | TRBJ1-5 | . | TRBV12-5 | CASGLGRDRVGHSNQPQHF | TGTGCTAGTGGTTTGGGCCGGGACAGGGTAGGTCATAGCAATCAGCCCCAGCATTTT
. | TRBJ1-4 | many | TRBV28 | CASSLLNTQNEKLFF | TGTGCCAGCAGTTTGCTTAATACACAGAATGAAAAACTGTTTTTT
. | TRBJ1-3 | few | TRBV29-1 | CSVEDGRGTGNTIYF | TGCAGCGTTGAAGACGGCAGGGGAACTGGAAACACCATATATTTT
TRBD1 | TRBJ2-5 | . | TRBV6-1 | CASRPGTGILQETQYF | TGTGCCAGCAGGCCGGGGACAGGAATTTTACAAGAGACCCAGTACTTC
TRBD1 | TRBJ1-1 | . | TRBV9 | CASSGDRGDTEAFF | TGTGCCAGCAGCGGGGACAGGGGAGACACTGAAGCTTTCTTT
TRBD1 | TRBJ2-7 | . | TRBV10-3 | CATRTGSSYEQYF | TGTGCCACTAGGACAGGGAGCTCCTACGAGCAGTACTTC
. | TRBJ1-6 | . | TRBV28 | CASSPEGIVNSPLHF | TGTGCCAGCAGCCCCGAAGGGATCGTTAATTCACCCCTCCACTTT
TRBD1 | TRBJ1-2 | . | TRBV11-2 | CASSSSGTGYGYTF | TGTGCCAGCAGCTCCTCCGGGACAGGGTATGGCTACACCTTC
. | TRBJ1-6 | . | TRBV18 | CASSPPETGAPLHF | TGTGCCAGCTCACCACCTGAAACGGGGGCACCCCTCCACTTT
TRBD1 | TRBJ2-5 | . | TRBV20-1 | CSANGDRGLETQYF | TGCAGTGCTAACGGGGACAGGGGGTTGGAGACCCAGTACTTC
. | TRBJ2-2 | . | TRBV12-3/TRBV12-4 | CASSGVGHRTGGSGELFF | TGTGCCAGCAGTGGGGTAGGACACCGGACTGGCGGAAGCGGGGAGCTGTTTTTT
. | TRBJ1-4 | . | TRBV18 | CASSLKADEKLFF | TGTGCCAGCTCACTGAAGGCGGATGAAAAACTGTTTTTT
TRBD1 | TRBJ1-1 | . | TRBV7-3 | CASSLKPLGQGNTEAFF | TGTGCCAGCAGCTTAAAACCTTTGGGACAGGGAAACACTGAAGCTTTCTTT
. | TRBJ1-2 | . | TRBV9 | CASVRDGLDYGYTF | TGTGCCAGCGTTAGGGACGGCCTGGACTATGGCTACACCTTC
TRBD1 | TRBJ2-2 | few | TRBV6-5 | CASSYRGTGGTGELFF | TGTGCCAGCAGTTACAGAGGGACAGGGGGTACCGGGGAGCTGTTTTTT
. | TRBJ1-6 | few | TRBV10-3 | CAISEGGAGNSPLHF | TGTGCCATCAGTGAGGGAGGGGCGGGAAATTCACCCCTCCACTTT
. | TRBJ2-7 | . | TRBV11-2 | CASSLFGGTGDEQYF | TGTGCCAGCAGCTTATTTGGGGGAACGGGCGACGAGCAGTACTTC
TRBD2 | TRBJ2-6 | . | TRBV7-2 | CASSLGVAGGVGGANVLTF | TGTGCCAGCAGCTTAGGCGTAGCGGGAGGAGTGGGTGGGGCCAACGTCCTGACTTTC
. | TRBJ1-1 | few | TRBV7-9 | CASSLGAVYTEAFF | TGTGCCAGCAGCTTAGGAGCAGTCTACACTGAAGCTTTCTTT
. | TRBJ1-2 | . | TRBV7-9 | CASSFGQQTGFGYTF | TGTGCCAGCAGCTTTGGACAACAGACCGGTTTCGGCTACACCTTC
TRBD1 | TRBJ1-6 | . | TRBV11-2 | CASSNPGQGWGSPLHF | TGTGCCAGCAGCAATCCGGGACAGGGGTGGGGATCACCCCTCCACTTT
TRBD1 | TRBJ1-5 | . | TRBV12-3/TRBV12-4 | CASSLVQGTYSNQPQHF | TGTGCCAGCAGTTTAGTACAGGGGACTTATAGCAATCAGCCCCAGCATTTT
. | TRBJ1-1 | many | TRBV28 | CASRGPGQNTEAFF | TGTGCCAGCAGGGGGCCGGGACAGAACACTGAAGCTTTCTTT
. | TRBJ1-2 | few | TRBV12-3/TRBV12-4 | CASSLKRTGYTF | TGTGCCAGCAGTTTGAAAAGAACTGGCTACACCTTC
. | TRBJ1-6 | . | TRBV14 | CASSGPGLPTLHF | TGTGCCAGCAGCGGTCCGGGACTCCCAACCCTCCACTTT
. | TRBJ1-4 | few | TRBV5-1 | CASSLVGSNEKLFF | TGCGCCAGCAGCTTGGTTGGGAGCAATGAAAAACTGTTTTTT
. | TRBJ1-1 | few | TRBV9 | CASSVRGTGNAFF | TGTGCCAGCAGCGTACGTGGAACAGGGAACGCTTTCTTT
TRBD2 | TRBJ2-2 | . | TRBV3-1 | CASRLLAGVTGELFF | TGTGCCAGCAGGCTACTAGCGGGAGTCACCGGGGAGCTGTTTTTT
. | TRBJ2-7 | . | TRBV7-2 | CASSLIGMSEQYF | TGTGCCAGCAGCTTAATAGGGATGAGCGAGCAGTACTTC
TRBD2 | TRBJ2-3 | few | TRBV2 | CASSAGLAGGGFSDTQYF | TGTGCCAGCAGTGCGGGGCTAGCGGGAGGTGGTTTTTCAGATACGCAGTATTTT
. | TRBJ1-2 | . | TRBV29-1 | CSVTGGVTEGYTF | TGCAGCGTAACCGGTGGGGTCACGGAAGGCTACACCTTC
. | TRBJ2-3 | . | TRBV11-2 | CASSLWKVDTQYF | TGTGCCAGCAGCTTATGGAAGGTGGATACGCAGTATTTT
. | TRBJ1-1 | many | TRBV6-1 | CASSDGKGHMNTEAFF | TGTGCCAGCAGTGATGGAAAGGGCCACATGAACACTGAAGCTTTCTTT
. | TRBJ1-2 | few | TRBV6-4 | CASSDPGSGGYTF | TGTGCCAGCAGTGACCCTGGGTCGGGAGGCTACACCTTC
. | TRBJ2-2 | . | TRBV19 | CASSISVTQRRNTGELFF | TGTGCCAGTAGTATTAGTGTCACCCAGCGGAGAAACACCGGGGAGCTGTTTTTT
. | TRBJ1-4 | once | TRBV4-2 | CASKWDTTNEKLFF | TGTGCCAGCAAATGGGATACAACTAATGAAAAACTGTTTTTT
. | TRBJ1-2 | few | TRBV15 | CATSRDQRPRVDSYGYTF | TGTGCCACCAGCAGAGATCAGCGGCCTAGGGTGGACTCCTATGGCTACACCTTC
TRBD1 | TRBJ1-2 | many | TRBV6-1 | CASSRDRDHGYTF | TGTGCCAGCAGCAGGGACAGGGATCATGGCTACACCTTC
. | TRBJ2-7 | few | TRBV5-1 | CASSLETGWVTAVEQYF | TGCGCCAGCAGCTTGGAAACGGGGTGGGTGACAGCGGTCGAGCAGTACTTC
. | TRBJ1-2 | many | TRBV2 | CASSRSVTPNYGYTF | TGTGCCAGCTCCCGAAGTGTAACTCCTAACTATGGCTACACCTTC
. | TRBJ1-1 | few | TRBV3-1 | CASSQDIGGYTEAFF | TGTGCCAGCAGCCAAGATATCGGGGGGTACACTGAAGCTTTCTTT
. | TRBJ1-1 | . | TRBV7-2 | CASSLAGQKKAFF | TGTGCCAGCAGCTTAGCGGGGCAGAAAAAAGCTTTCTTT